The next 32 T cell receptor beta chains were all read from a single sample in a study of sequential checkpoint blockade in melanoma (dated by TCRdb to the late 2010s). Libraries were constructed by the immunoSEQ multiplex PCR assay. Drawn from immuneACCESS, this table holds only the in-frame rearrangements with V and J called that TCRdb kept. Clones are partly lost; checked studies trace under half to an unresolved V gene and leave the rest unexplained. In this sample the table shows roughly 2,500 clones, approximately 35% of which occur a single time. Of the sample, around 13% is held by the ten largest clones. The label giving this sample's treatment or condition can be read as: randomized to nivolumab then ipilimumab (arm A) or the reverse (arm B). The sample consisted of tumor tissue (inferred from file names), taken from a patient given nivolumab and ipilimumab in sequence. These receptor sequences come from a human donor with melanoma.

The gene calls are TRBV29-1 and TRBJ1-2; 7 positions match TRBD1. The germline CDR1 and CDR2 sequences are SQVTM and ANQGSEA. Losses at the gene ends were 6 bases for V and 0 bases for J; bases not matched to a gene: 7. The CDR3 is 14 amino acids. CDR3 residues: CSVQRDSSNYGYTF. CDR3 bases: TGCAGCGTCCAACGGGACAGTTCTAACTATGGCTACACCTTC.

The rearrangement joins TRBV5-1 to TRBJ1-4; 8 bases agree with TRBD1. J gave up 2 bases and V 0 bases, and 0 bases lay outside the gene matches. Germline CDR1 SGHRS, CDR2 YFSETQ. This CDR3 spans 15 amino acids. This chain's CDR3 is CASSLAGGTNEKLFF. For the CDR3, the DNA is TGCGCCAGCAGCTTGGCAGGGGGCACTAATGAAAAACTGTTTTTT.

The chain carries TRBV28 and TRBJ1-1; maybe TRBD1 (5 bases). V lost 6 bases, J lost 4 bases, and 21 bases lay in between. CDR1 is MDHEN and CDR2 is SYDVKM in the germline V gene. CDR3 length equals 16 residues. The CDR3 sequence: CASSGPGTRAGTEAFF. The CDR3 nucleotides read TGTGCCAGCAGCGGGCCCGGGACGAGAGCGGGCACTGAAGCTTTCTTT.

This clone was seen a few times. The chain has TRBV6-7 and TRBJ2-7, with 9 positions matching TRBD2. TRBV6-7 is an open reading frame, and its role is uncertain. The CDR3 extends over 14 amino acids. The junction had 3 bases not matched to a gene; V was cut back by 6 bases and J by 0 bases. For the CDR3, the DNA is TGTGCCAGCAGCGATAGCGGGGGCTCCTACGAGCAGTACTTC. Translated: CASSDSGGSYEQYF.

The V gene is TRBV6-8, the J gene TRBJ1-1; 7 bases map to TRBD1. This CDR3 comprises 13 residues. The J segment lost 8 bases and the V segment lost 6 bases, leaving 9 bases of the junction unmatched. Germline V gene sequence: CDR1 MNHGY, CDR2 SAAAGT. The CDR3 here is CASSPTGVGEAFF. The CDR3 DNA reads as TGTGCCAGCAGCCCTACAGGGGTAGGAGAAGCTTTCTTT.

By proportion, this clone is large. J is TRBJ1-1 and V is TRBV11-3; 8 bases align to TRBD1. Trimming took 5 bases from V and 11 from J; bases not matched to a gene: 13. Germline assignment: CDR1 SGHNT and CDR2 YENEEA. This CDR3 is built from 14 residues. This chain's CDR3 is CASSQRDRSTAAFF. CDR3 in DNA: TGTGCCAGCAGCCAACGGGACAGGAGCACCGCGGCTTTCTTT.

V usage is TRBV14 and J usage is TRBJ2-7; TRBD2 agrees at 8 bases. Germline V CDR1 and CDR2: SGHDN, FVKESK. Trimming at V came to 2 bases and at J to 7 bases, leaving 10 bases not matched to a gene. The length of the CDR3 is 15 residues. The CDR3 region is CASSQLGLEGREQYF. The CDR3 DNA reads TGTGCCAGCAGCCAACTGGGACTAGAAGGTAGAGAGCAGTACTTC.

The gene calls are TRBV15 and TRBJ1-5; TRBD1 might be the D (6 bases). V was shortened by 1 base and J by 5 bases, with 15 bases between the two germline ends. The CDR3 contains 16 residues. Germline V gives CDR1 LNHNV, CDR2 YYDKDF (reference sequence). As DNA, the CDR3 is TGTGCCACCAGCAGAGGACAGGTAGCCATCGATCAGCCCCAGCATTTT. Protein product: CATSRGQVAIDQPQHF.

The chain is built from TRBV5-1 and TRBJ1-2, with TRBD1 matching over 10 bases. The CDR3 totals 14 residues. The ends lost 3 bases at V and 6 bases at J; junction bases unmatched: 5. CDR1 is SGHRS, CDR2 YFSETQ, per germline. In DNA form, the CDR3 reads TGCGCCAGCAGCTCGACGACAGGGGGCAATGGCTACACCTTC. Protein sequence: CASSSTTGGNGYTF. Full variable domain (missing parts from reference TRBV5-1 and TRBJ1-2): KAGVTQTPRYLIKTRGQQVTLSCSPISGHRSVSWYQQTPGQGLQFLFEYFSETQRNKGNFPGRFSGRQFSNSRSEMNVSTLELGDSALYLCASSSTTGGNGYTFGSGTRLTVV.

The CDR3 is CASSVGASGRQYF. DNA of the CDR3: TGTGCCAGCAGCGTAGGAGCTAGCGGGAGGCAGTACTTC. This chain connects TRBV9 to TRBJ2-7; the match to TRBD2 covers 10 bases. Germline V gene data show CDR1 as SGDLS and CDR2 as YYNGEE. CDR3 length equals 13 residues. The J segment lost 9 bases and the V segment lost 0 bases, leaving 3 bases of the junction unmatched.

The rearrangement links TRBV30 to TRBJ1-2; maybe TRBD1 (5 bases). Trimming removed 3 bases at V and 0 bases at J, with 26 bases between. CDR1 is GTSNPN and CDR2 is SVGIG in the germline V gene (reference sequence). The CDR3 runs 19 residues. For the CDR3, the DNA is TGTGCCTGGAGCCCAAAATCTAGGGCCAGGGCCTTATCTAACTATGGCTACACCTTC. Translation gives CAWSPKSRARALSNYGYTF.

This chain uses TRBV28 with TRBJ2-7; 8 nucleotides line up with TRBD1. Germline CDR1 MDHEN, CDR2 SYDVKM. This CDR3 is 14 amino acids long. After removal of 7 bases from V and 3 bases from J, the junction contained 8 bases not matched to a gene. The CDR3 loop reads CASIRTGRDYEQYF. CDR3 coding DNA: TGTGCCAGCATTCGGACAGGGCGAGACTACGAGCAGTACTTC.

The chain has TRBV28 and TRBJ1-2; the match to TRBD1 covers 10 bases. V lost 6 bases, J lost 5 bases, and 9 bases stayed unmatched. From germline, CDR1 is MDHEN and CDR2 SYDVKM. The CDR3 is 15 residues long. This CDR3 is CASRPSTGGVYGYTF. CDR3 DNA sequence: TGTGCCAGCAGGCCTTCGACAGGGGGCGTGTATGGCTACACCTTC.

In its sample, this clone was seen a few times. The V gene is TRBV11-3, the J gene TRBJ2-1, with 10 bases that match TRBD2. Unmatched junction bases numbered 3, after V lost 3 bases and J lost 4 bases. CDR1 is SGHNT, CDR2 YENEEA, per germline. The CDR3 spans 15 residues. In DNA form, the CDR3 reads TGTGCCAGCAGCTTCAGCGGGGGGGCATACAATGAGCAGTTCTTC. This gives the protein CASSFSGGAYNEQFF.

By its share, this clone is medium-sized (0.01 to 0.1%). V gene TRBV11-3 combines with J gene TRBJ1-4; D uncertain. The CDR3 sequence is 14 residues long. CDR1 SGHNT and CDR2 YENEEA come from the germline V gene. The ends were cut back, 3 bases at V and 0 bases at J, with 5 bases in the middle. The CDR3 DNA reads TGTGCCAGCAGCTTTGTTGCAACTAATGAAAAACTGTTTTTT. Its translation: CASSFVATNEKLFF. The variable domain in full, completed from reference TRBV11-3 and TRBJ1-4, reads EAGVVQSPRYKIIEKKQPVAFWCNPISGHNTLYWYLQNLGQGPELLIRYENEEAVDDSQLPKDRFSAERLKGVDSTLKIQPAELGDSAVYLCASSFVATNEKLFFGSGTQLSVL.

The rearrangement uses TRBV19 and TRBJ1-1, with TRBD1 identical over 8 bases. Per germline, CDR1 LNHDA and CDR2 SQIVND (reference sequence). J lost 4 bases, V lost 5 bases, and 9 bases had no gene match. The CDR3 length is 15 residues. CDR3 loop: CASSPRTGKSTEAFF. CDR3 DNA: TGTGCCAGTAGTCCACGGACAGGGAAGTCCACTGAAGCTTTCTTT.

This clone has only a few counts. The V and J genes are TRBV10-2 and TRBJ2-4, with a tentative D call TRBD2 (6 bases). Germline CDR1 reads WSHSY; CDR2 reads SAAADI. V lost 5 bases and J 0 bases, leaving 14 bases between the germline ends. This CDR3 contains 16 residues. For the CDR3, the DNA is TGCGCCAGCAGTTCCGGAGGGAAAGTAGCCAAAAACATTCAGTACTTC. Translation: CASSSGGKVAKNIQYF.

The CDR3 reads CASSLLVGGTDTQYF. In DNA, the CDR3 is TGTGCCAGCAGTTTGTTAGTTGGGGGCACAGATACGCAGTATTTT. This chain joins TRBV6-8 and TRBJ2-3, with D hard to call. Trimming removed 4 bases at V and 1 base at J, with 12 bases between. Germline V gives CDR1 MNHGY, CDR2 SAAAGT. This CDR3 is built from 15 residues.

This clone was picked up a small number of times. This chain uses TRBV6-8 with TRBJ1-1; 8 nucleotides align to TRBD1. The germline CDR1 and CDR2 sequences are MNHGY and SAAAGT. Trimming cost V 4 bases and J 0 bases; bases outside gene matches: 4. CDR3 length: 15 amino acids. The CDR3: CASSSVRGLNTEAFF. The CDR3 bases are TGTGCCAGCAGTTCCGTCAGGGGGCTGAACACTGAAGCTTTCTTT.

The chain joins TRBV14 to TRBJ2-5; D remains ambiguous. Germline values: CDR1 SGHDN, CDR2 FVKESK. V was clipped by 0 bases and J by 7 bases, with 9 bases between them. The CDR3 loop spans 13 amino acids. The CDR3 loop reads CASSQDNWGTQYF. CDR3 nucleotides: TGTGCCAGCAGCCAAGATAACTGGGGGACCCAGTACTTC. Complete variable domain (other parts from reference TRBV14 and TRBJ2-5): EAGVTQFPSHSVIEKGQTVTLRCDPISGHDNLYWYRRVMGKEIKFLLHFVKESKQDESGMPNNRFLAERTGGTYSTLKVQPAELEDSGVYFCASSQDNWGTQYFGPGTRLLVL.

The rearrangement uses TRBV5-1 and TRBJ2-7; maybe TRBD1 (6 bases). V was clipped by 0 bases and J by 6 bases, with 16 bases between them. This CDR3 has 15 residues. CDR1 and CDR2 (germline): SGHRS, YFSETQ. As DNA, the CDR3 is TGCGCCAGCAGCTTGGCCCAGGGGCTTACCACCGAGCAGTACTTC. Its translation is CASSLAQGLTTEQYF. The full variable domain, its missing parts supplied by reference TRBV5-1 and TRBJ2-7, is KAGVTQTPRYLIKTRGQQVTLSCSPISGHRSVSWYQQTPGQGLQFLFEYFSETQRNKGNFPGRFSGRQFSNSRSEMNVSTLELGDSALYLCASSLAQGLTTEQYFGPGTRLTVT.

V and J are TRBV30 and TRBJ1-2, with 8 bases that match TRBD1. The CDR3 loop spans 13 amino acids. The germline V gene encodes CDR1 GTSNPN and CDR2 SVGIG (reference sequence). J gave up 4 bases and V 2 bases, and 3 bases lay outside the gene matches. The CDR3 spells CAWSPGQVYGYTF. CDR3 bases: TGTGCCTGGAGTCCGGGACAGGTCTATGGCTACACCTTC. The full variable domain, its missing parts supplied by reference TRBV30 and TRBJ1-2, is SQTIHQWPATLVQPVGSPLSLECTVEGTSNPNLYWYRQAAGRGLQLLFYSVGIGQISSEVPQNLSASRPQDRQFILSSKKLLLSDSGFYLCAWSPGQVYGYTFGSGTRLTVV.

The chain employs TRBV25-1 and TRBJ1-2, with D unresolved. V was pared by 3 bases and J by 1 base, with 6 bases between. The CDR3 extends over 13 amino acids. Germline-derived CDR1 and CDR2 are MGHDK and SYGVNS. DNA for the CDR3: TGTGCCAGCAGTGACGGGATTAACTATGGCTACACCTTC. The encoded protein is CASSDGINYGYTF.

This clone was counted a few times. The chain uses TRBV9 and TRBJ2-2, with D hard to call. The CDR3 contains 14 residues. CDR1 and CDR2 from the germline V gene are SGDLS and YYNGEE. V gave up 0 bases and J gave up 3 bases, with 6 bases separating them. Here the CDR3 reads CASSVGGYTGELFF. DNA for the CDR3: TGTGCCAGCAGCGTAGGCGGATACACCGGGGAGCTGTTTTTT.

The chain recombines TRBV14 with TRBJ1-6; a weak D match, TRBD1 (6 bases). The CDR3 runs 15 residues. Per the germline V gene, CDR1 is SGHDN and CDR2 is FVKESK. Deletions cut 0 bases from V and 10 bases from J, with 13 bases between. The CDR3 here is CASSQDSQGGSPLHF. DNA of the CDR3: TGTGCCAGCAGCCAAGATTCACAGGGAGGGTCACCCCTCCACTTT. Together with reference TRBV14 and TRBJ1-6, the CDR3 gives the full variable domain: EAGVTQFPSHSVIEKGQTVTLRCDPISGHDNLYWYRRVMGKEIKFLLHFVKESKQDESGMPNNRFLAERTGGTYSTLKVQPAELEDSGVYFCASSQDSQGGSPLHFGNGTRLTVT.

This clone was observed a single time. The chain employs TRBV5-1 and TRBJ2-5; 9 positions match TRBD1. Per the germline V gene, CDR1 is SGHRS and CDR2 is YFSETQ. The CDR3 consists of 14 residues. J lost 5 bases, V lost 4 bases, and 6 bases had no gene match. The CDR3 DNA sequence: TGCGCCAGCAGCACGGGACAGGGAGGGGAGACCCAGTACTTC. Residues: CASSTGQGGETQYF.

The chain uses TRBV29-1 and TRBJ2-3; tentatively, D is TRBD2 (6 bases). Germline V gene lookup returns CDR1 SQVTM and CDR2 ANQGSEA. The V end lost 2 bases, the J end lost 4 bases, and 13 bases lay between the germline ends. This CDR3 region has 14 residues. The CDR3 here is CSVEPTSIADTQYF. The CDR3 region has the DNA TGCAGCGTTGAACCTACTAGCATCGCAGATACGCAGTATTTT.

This chain uses TRBV23-1 with TRBJ1-5; 7 bases are shared with TRBD1. TRBV23-1 qualifies as an ORF whose function is uncertain. This CDR3 is 15 amino acids long. The junction had 5 bases not matched to a gene; V was cut back by 6 bases and J by 0 bases. The CDR3 is CASRRQGSSNQPQHF. In DNA form, the CDR3 reads TGCGCCAGCAGGCGACAGGGATCTAGCAATCAGCCCCAGCATTTT.

The genes are TRBV9 and TRBJ1-2, with TRBD1 identical over 7 bases. V dropped 4 bases and J dropped 3; count of bases not matched to a gene: 3. Germline CDR1 reads SGDLS; CDR2 reads YYNGEE. The CDR3 loop spans 13 amino acids. CDR3 DNA sequence: TGTGCCAGCAGCCCCACAGGGGACTATGGCTACACCTTC. This sequence encodes CASSPTGDYGYTF. The full variable domain, in which reference TRBV9 and TRBJ1-2 provide the parts outside the CDR3, is DSGVTQTPKHLITATGQRVTLRCSPRSGDLSVYWYQQSLDQGLQFLIQYYNGEERAKGNILERFSAQQFPDLHSELNLSSLELGDSALYFCASSPTGDYGYTFGSGTRLTVV.

V and J are TRBV14 and TRBJ2-1; D is possibly TRBD2 (5 bases). V shed 0 bases and J shed 9 bases, with 15 bases lying between them. The CDR3 sequence is 15 residues long. The germline CDR1 and CDR2 sequences are SGHDN and FVKESK. CDR3 in amino acids: CASSQENSGSSEQFF. The CDR3 DNA reads TGTGCCAGCAGCCAAGAAAACAGCGGTTCCAGTGAGCAGTTCTTC.

The chain combines TRBV29-1 with TRBJ2-2; 9 bases align to TRBD1. The CDR3 consists of 15 residues. Germline CDR1 and CDR2: SQVTM and ANQGSEA. V lost 6 bases, J lost 3 bases, and 8 bases stayed unmatched. The CDR3: CSVTGTGMDTGELFF. In nucleotides, the CDR3 is TGCAGCGTAACCGGGACAGGGATGGACACCGGGGAGCTGTTTTTT.

This clone is labeled as large. V is TRBV11-3 and J is TRBJ2-5; D is possibly TRBD1 (5 bases). This CDR3 region has 15 residues. Trimming shortened V by 7 bases and J by 0 bases, and 15 bases separated the two germline ends. Germline values: CDR1 SGHNT, CDR2 YENEEA. In nucleotides, the CDR3 is TGTGCCAGCACCTTTATTAAAGGGGACCAAGAGACCCAGTACTTC. The encoded protein is CASTFIKGDQETQYF.